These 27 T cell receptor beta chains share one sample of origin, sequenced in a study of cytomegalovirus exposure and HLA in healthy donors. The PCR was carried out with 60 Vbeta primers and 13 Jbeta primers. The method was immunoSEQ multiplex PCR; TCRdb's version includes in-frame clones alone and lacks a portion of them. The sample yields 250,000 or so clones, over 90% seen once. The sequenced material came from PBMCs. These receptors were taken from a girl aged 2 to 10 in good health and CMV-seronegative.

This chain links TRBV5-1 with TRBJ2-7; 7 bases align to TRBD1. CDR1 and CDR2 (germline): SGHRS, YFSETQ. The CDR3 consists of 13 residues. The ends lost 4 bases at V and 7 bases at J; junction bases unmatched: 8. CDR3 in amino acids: CASSNRGAVEQYF. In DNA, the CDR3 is TGCGCCAGCAGCAACAGGGGTGCGGTGGAGCAGTACTTC.

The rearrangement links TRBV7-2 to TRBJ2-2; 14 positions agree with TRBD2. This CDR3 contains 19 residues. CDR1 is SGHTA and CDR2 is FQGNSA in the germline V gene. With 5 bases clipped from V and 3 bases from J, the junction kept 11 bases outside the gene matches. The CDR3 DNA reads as TGTGCCAGCAGCGAAGGGGGACTAGCGGGAGTGGGCGACACCGGGGAGCTGTTTTTT. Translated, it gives CASSEGGLAGVGDTGELFF.

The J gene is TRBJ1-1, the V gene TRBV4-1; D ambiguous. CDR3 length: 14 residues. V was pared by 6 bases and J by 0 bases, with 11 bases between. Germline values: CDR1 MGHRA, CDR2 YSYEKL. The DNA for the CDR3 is TGCGCCAGCAGACCCCGGCGGGTGAACACTGAAGCTTTCTTT. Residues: CASRPRRVNTEAFF.

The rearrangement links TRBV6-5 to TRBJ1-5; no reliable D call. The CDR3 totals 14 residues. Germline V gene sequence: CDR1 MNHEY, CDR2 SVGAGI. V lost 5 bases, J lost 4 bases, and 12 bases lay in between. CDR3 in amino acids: CASSRTQGNQPQHF. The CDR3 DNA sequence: TGTGCCAGCAGTCGGACTCAAGGGAATCAGCCCCAGCATTTT.

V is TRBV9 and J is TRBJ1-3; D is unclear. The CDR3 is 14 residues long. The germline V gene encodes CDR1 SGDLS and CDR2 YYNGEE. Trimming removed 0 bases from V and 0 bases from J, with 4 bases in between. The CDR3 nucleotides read TGTGCCAGCAGCGTAGCTCTCTCTGGAAACACCATATATTTT. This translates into CASSVALSGNTIYF.

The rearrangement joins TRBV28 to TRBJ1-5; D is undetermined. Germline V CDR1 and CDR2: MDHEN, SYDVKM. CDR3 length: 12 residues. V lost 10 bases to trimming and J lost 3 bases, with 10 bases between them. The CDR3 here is CATSTTNQPQHF. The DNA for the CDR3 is TGTGCCACCTCGACAACCAATCAGCCCCAGCATTTT.

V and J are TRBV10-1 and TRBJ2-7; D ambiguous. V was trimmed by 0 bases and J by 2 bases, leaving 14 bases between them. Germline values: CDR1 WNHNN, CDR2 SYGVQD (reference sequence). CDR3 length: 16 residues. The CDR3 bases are TGCGCCAGCAGTGAGTCTTTACACTCGAGGACCTACGAGCAGTACTTC. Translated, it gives CASSESLHSRTYEQYF.

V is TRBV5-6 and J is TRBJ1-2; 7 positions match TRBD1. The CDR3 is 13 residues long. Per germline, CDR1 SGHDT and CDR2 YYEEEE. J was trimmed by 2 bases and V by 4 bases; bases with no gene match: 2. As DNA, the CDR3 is TGTGCCAGCAGCGAACAGGGGAACTATGGCTACACCTTC. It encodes CASSEQGNYGYTF.

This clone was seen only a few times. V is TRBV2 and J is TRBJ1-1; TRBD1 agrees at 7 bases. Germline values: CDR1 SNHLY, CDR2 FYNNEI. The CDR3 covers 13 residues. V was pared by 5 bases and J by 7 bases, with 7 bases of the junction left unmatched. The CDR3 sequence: CASSRYTGDEAFF. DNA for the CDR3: TGTGCCAGCAGTCGCTATACAGGGGATGAAGCTTTCTTT.

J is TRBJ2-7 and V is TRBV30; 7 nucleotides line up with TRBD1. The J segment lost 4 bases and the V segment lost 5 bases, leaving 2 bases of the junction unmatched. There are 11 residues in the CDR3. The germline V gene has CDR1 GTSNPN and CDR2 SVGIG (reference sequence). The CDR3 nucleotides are TGTGCCTGGCGGGGACAGTACGAGCAGTACTTC. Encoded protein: CAWRGQYEQYF. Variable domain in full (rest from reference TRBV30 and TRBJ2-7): SQTIHQWPATLVQPVGSPLSLECTVEGTSNPNLYWYRQAAGRGLQLLFYSVGIGQISSEVPQNLSASRPQDRQFILSSKKLLLSDSGFYLCAWRGQYEQYFGPGTRLTVT.

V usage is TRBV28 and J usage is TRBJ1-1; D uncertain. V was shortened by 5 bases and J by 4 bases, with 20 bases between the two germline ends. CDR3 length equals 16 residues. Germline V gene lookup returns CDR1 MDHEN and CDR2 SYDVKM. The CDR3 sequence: CASSLLKGNGVTEAFF. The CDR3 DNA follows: TGTGCCAGCAGTCTACTAAAGGGCAACGGGGTCACTGAAGCTTTCTTT.

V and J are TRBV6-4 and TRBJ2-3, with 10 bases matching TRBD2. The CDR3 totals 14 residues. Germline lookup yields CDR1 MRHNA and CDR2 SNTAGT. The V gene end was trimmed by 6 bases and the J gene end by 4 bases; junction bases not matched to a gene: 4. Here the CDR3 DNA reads TGTGCCAGCAGACCGGGACTAGCGTCAGATACGCAGTATTTT. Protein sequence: CASRPGLASDTQYF.

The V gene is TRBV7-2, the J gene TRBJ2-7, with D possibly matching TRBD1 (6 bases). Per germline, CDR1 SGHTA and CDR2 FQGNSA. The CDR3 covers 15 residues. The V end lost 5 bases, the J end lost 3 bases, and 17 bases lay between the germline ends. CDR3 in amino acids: CASSTRGGAGYEQYF. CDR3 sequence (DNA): TGTGCCAGCAGCACAAGAGGGGGAGCAGGCTACGAGCAGTACTTC.

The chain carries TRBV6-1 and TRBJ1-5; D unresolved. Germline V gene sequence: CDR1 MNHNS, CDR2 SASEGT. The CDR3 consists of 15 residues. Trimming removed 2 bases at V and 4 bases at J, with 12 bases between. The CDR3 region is CASSERGWVNQPQHF. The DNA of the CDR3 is TGTGCCAGCAGTGAACGCGGATGGGTAAATCAGCCCCAGCATTTT.

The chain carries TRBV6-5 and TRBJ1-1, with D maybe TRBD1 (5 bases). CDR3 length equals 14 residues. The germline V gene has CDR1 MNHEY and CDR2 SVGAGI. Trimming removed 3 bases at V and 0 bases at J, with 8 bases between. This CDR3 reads CASSYGRVNTEAFF. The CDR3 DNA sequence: TGTGCCAGCAGTTATGGCAGGGTGAACACTGAAGCTTTCTTT.

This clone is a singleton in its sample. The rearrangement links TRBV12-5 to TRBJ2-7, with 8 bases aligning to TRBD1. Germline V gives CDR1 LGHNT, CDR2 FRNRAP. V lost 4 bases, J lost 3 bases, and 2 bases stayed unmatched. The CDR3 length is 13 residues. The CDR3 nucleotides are TGTGCTAGTGGTTGGGACAGGTACTACGAGCAGTACTTC. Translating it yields CASGWDRYYEQYF.

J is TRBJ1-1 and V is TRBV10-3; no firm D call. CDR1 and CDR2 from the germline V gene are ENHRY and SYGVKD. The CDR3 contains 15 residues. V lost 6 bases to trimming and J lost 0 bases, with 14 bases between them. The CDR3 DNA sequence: TGTGCCATCAGACCCGCTTTGACACTGAACACTGAAGCTTTCTTT. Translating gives CAIRPALTLNTEAFF.

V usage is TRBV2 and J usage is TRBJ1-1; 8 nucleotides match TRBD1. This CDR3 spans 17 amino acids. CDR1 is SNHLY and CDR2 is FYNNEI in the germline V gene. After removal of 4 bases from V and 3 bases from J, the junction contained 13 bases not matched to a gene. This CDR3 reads CASSVSADRVFHTEAFF. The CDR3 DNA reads TGTGCCAGCAGTGTCTCTGCGGACAGGGTATTCCACACTGAAGCTTTCTTT.

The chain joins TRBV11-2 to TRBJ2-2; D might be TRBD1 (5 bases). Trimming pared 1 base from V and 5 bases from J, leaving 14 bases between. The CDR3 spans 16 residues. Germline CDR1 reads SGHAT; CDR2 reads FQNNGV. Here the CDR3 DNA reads TGTGCCAGCAGCTTAGCCCTGGGATCAGGGACCGGGGAGCTGTTTTTT. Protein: CASSLALGSGTGELFF.

CDR3 loop: CASSQALWRLYYNEQFF. In DNA, the CDR3 is TGCGCCAGCAGCCAAGCCTTATGGAGACTGTATTACAATGAGCAGTTCTTC. The chain employs TRBV4-1 and TRBJ2-1; D remains ambiguous. CDR3 size: 17 residues. Germline assignment: CDR1 MGHRA and CDR2 YSYEKL. Between the trimmed V and J ends, which lost 1 base and 4 bases, there was a span of 17 bases.

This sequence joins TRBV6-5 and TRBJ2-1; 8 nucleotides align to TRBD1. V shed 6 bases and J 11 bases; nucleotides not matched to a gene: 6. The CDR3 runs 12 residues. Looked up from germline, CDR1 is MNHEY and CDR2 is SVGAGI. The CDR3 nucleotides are TGTGCCAGCAGCAAGACAGGGGATAAGCAGTTCTTC. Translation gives CASSKTGDKQFF.

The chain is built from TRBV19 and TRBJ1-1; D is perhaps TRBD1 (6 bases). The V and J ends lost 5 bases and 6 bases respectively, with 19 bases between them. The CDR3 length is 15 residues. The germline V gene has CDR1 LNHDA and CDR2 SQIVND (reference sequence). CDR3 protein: CASSPVGDIFPEAFF. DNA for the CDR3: TGTGCCAGTAGTCCGGTCGGGGACATCTTCCCTGAAGCTTTCTTT.

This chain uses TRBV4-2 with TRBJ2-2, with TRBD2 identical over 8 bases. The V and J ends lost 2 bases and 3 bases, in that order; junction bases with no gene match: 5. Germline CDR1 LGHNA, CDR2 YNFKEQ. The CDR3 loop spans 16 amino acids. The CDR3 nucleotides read TGTGCCAGCAGCCAACTTGGACTAGCAGACACCGGGGAGCTGTTTTTT. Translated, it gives CASSQLGLADTGELFF.

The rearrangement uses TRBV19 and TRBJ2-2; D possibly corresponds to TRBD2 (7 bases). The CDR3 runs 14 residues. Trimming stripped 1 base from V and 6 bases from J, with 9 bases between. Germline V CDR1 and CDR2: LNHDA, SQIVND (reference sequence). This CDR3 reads CASSIGGGAGELFF. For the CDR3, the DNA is TGTGCCAGTAGTATAGGGGGGGGCGCCGGGGAGCTGTTTTTT.

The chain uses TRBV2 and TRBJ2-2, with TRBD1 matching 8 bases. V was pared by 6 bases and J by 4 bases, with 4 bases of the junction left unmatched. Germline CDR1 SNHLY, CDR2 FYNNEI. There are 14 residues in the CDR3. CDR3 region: CASRRTGSTGELFF. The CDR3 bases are TGTGCCAGCAGAAGGACAGGGAGCACCGGGGAGCTGTTTTTT.

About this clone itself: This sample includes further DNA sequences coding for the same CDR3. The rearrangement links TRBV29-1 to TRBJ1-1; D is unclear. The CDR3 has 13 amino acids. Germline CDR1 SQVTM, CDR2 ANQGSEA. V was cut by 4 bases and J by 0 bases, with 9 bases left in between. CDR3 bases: TGCAGCGTTGCAGGAAAAATGAACACTGAAGCTTTCTTT. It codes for CSVAGKMNTEAFF.

This CDR3 is CASSKGLAGTYEQYF. The CDR3 DNA sequence: TGTGCCAGTAGTAAGGGACTAGCGGGCACCTACGAGCAGTACTTC. This chain joins TRBV19 and TRBJ2-7; 12 bases are a match to TRBD2. The germline CDR1 and CDR2 sequences are LNHDA and SQIVND (reference sequence). The CDR3 runs to 15 residues. J lost 2 bases, V lost 4 bases, and 3 bases had no gene match.